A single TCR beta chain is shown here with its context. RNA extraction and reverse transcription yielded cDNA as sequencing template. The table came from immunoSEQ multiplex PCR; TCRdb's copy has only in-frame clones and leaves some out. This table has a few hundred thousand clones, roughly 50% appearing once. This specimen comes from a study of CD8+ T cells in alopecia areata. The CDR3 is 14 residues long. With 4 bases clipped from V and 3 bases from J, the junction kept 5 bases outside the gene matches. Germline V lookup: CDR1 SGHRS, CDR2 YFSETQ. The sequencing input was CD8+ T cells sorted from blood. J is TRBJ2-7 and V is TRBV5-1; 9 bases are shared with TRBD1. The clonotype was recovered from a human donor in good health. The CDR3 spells CASSARDRVYEQYF. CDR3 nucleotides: TGCGCCAGCAGCGCCCGGGACAGGGTCTACGAGCAGTACTTC. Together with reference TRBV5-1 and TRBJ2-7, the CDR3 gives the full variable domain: KAGVTQTPRYLIKTRGQQVTLSCSPISGHRSVSWYQQTPGQGLQFLFEYFSETQRNKGNFPGRFSGRQFSNSRSEMNVSTLELGDSALYLCASSARDRVYEQYFGPGTRLTVT.